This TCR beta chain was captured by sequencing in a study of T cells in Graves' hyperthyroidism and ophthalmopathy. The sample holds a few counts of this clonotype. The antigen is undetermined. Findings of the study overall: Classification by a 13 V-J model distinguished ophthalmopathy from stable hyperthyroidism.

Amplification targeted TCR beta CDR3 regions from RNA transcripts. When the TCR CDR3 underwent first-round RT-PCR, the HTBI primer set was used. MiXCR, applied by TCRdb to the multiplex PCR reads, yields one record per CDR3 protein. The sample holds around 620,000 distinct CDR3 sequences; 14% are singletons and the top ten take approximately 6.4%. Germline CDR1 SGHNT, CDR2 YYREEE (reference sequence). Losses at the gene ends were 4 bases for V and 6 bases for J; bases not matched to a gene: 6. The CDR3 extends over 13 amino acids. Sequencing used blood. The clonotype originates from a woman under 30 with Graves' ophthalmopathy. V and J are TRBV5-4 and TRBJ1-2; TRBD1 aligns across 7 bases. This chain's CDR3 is CASSPDREDGYTF. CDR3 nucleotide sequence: TGTGCCAGCAGCCCCGACAGGGAGGATGGCTACACCTTC.